These 22 T cell receptor beta chains share one sample of origin, sequenced in a study of blood T cell repertoires in COVID-19. Here immunoSEQ multiplex PCR was the method, and the copy in TCRdb shows in-frame clones only, minus some. The sample has fewer than 350,000 clones; almost 90% are singletons. The sample consisted of PBMCs or T cells enriched from blood (not recorded which). The receptors were gathered from a woman younger than 30 with acute COVID-19.

This chain joins TRBV10-2 and TRBJ1-2, with D possibly TRBD1 on 5 matching bases. The CDR3 runs 13 residues. V shed 3 bases and J shed 3 bases, with 8 bases lying between them. Germline values: CDR1 WSHSY, CDR2 SAAADI. CDR3 protein: CASSDPGDYGYTF. The CDR3 bases are TGCGCCAGCAGTGATCCGGGGGACTATGGCTACACCTTC.

This chain joins TRBV7-9 and TRBJ2-4; TRBD1 matches at 7 bases. Trimming took 5 bases from V and 6 from J; bases not matched to a gene: 13. CDR3 length: 16 amino acids. CDR1 SEHNR and CDR2 FQNEAQ come from the germline V gene (reference sequence). The CDR3 region has the DNA TGTGCCAGCAGCCAAACACTCGACAGGGACATAAACATTCAGTACTTC. It yields the protein CASSQTLDRDINIQYF.

The chain employs TRBV5-1 and TRBJ2-7; TRBD2 matches at 15 bases. The CDR3 loop spans 16 amino acids. Trimming cost V 4 bases and J 4 bases; bases outside gene matches: 6. Looked up from germline, CDR1 is SGHRS and CDR2 is YFSETQ. Written as DNA, the CDR3 is TGCGCCAGCAGCGTAGGACTAGCGGGAGGGCCTTACGAGCAGTACTTC. This gives the protein CASSVGLAGGPYEQYF.

V gene TRBV3-1 (or the pseudogene TRBV3-2) combines with J gene TRBJ2-7, with D possibly TRBD2 on 5 matching bases. Germline V gives CDR1 LGHDT, CDR2 YNNKEL (reference sequence). This CDR3 has 17 amino acids. Trimming cost V 4 bases and J 0 bases, with 19 bases left between them. CDR3 in DNA: TGTGCCAGCAGCCCTATAACCCGGGGATCAAGCTCCTACGAGCAGTACTTC. It encodes CASSPITRGSSSYEQYF.

The genes are TRBV10-2 and TRBJ1-1, with 8 bases fitting TRBD1. The CDR3 length is 13 residues. V shed 6 bases and J 4 bases; nucleotides not matched to a gene: 4. Germline V CDR1 and CDR2: WSHSY, SAAADI. The CDR3 reads CASSADRGTEAFF. CDR3 nucleotides: TGCGCCAGCAGCGCCGACAGGGGCACTGAAGCTTTCTTT.

The V gene is TRBV5-1, the J gene TRBJ2-2, with 9 bases matching TRBD1. V trimming: 5 bases; J trimming: 4 bases; junction bases outside the gene matches: 9. CDR3 length: 16 residues. Looked up from germline, CDR1 is SGHRS and CDR2 is YFSETQ. CDR3 nucleotide sequence: TGCGCCAGCAGTCATAAGGGACAGGGAAGCACCGGGGAGCTGTTTTTT. Residues: CASSHKGQGSTGELFF. Full variable domain (missing parts from reference TRBV5-1 and TRBJ2-2): KAGVTQTPRYLIKTRGQQVTLSCSPISGHRSVSWYQQTPGQGLQFLFEYFSETQRNKGNFPGRFSGRQFSNSRSEMNVSTLELGDSALYLCASSHKGQGSTGELFFGEGSRLTVL.

A single count supports this clone. The germline gene is not matched at one end of the junction; a read error may be the cause. The gene calls are TRBV10-1 and TRBJ1-1; no clear D. This CDR3 region has 13 residues. Germline V gene sequence: CDR1 WNHNN, CDR2 SYGVQD (reference sequence). DNA of the CDR3: TGCGCCAGCAGAGAGTCCGTGAACACTGAAGCTTTCTTT. Protein product: CASRESVNTEAFF.

J is TRBJ2-2 and V is TRBV5-4, with D perhaps TRBD2 (6 bases). The CDR3 consists of 16 residues. Germline CDR1 and CDR2: SGHNT and YYREEE (reference sequence). V dropped 0 bases and J dropped 1 base, with 10 bases sitting between them. The CDR3 sequence: CASSLAGLMNTGELFF. As DNA, the CDR3 is TGTGCCAGCAGCTTGGCGGGACTCATGAACACCGGGGAGCTGTTTTTT.

The chain employs TRBV7-2 and TRBJ1-1; D is possibly TRBD1 (5 bases). The CDR3 spans 15 residues. The germline gives CDR1 SGHTA, CDR2 FQGNSA. Trimming took off 1 base at V and 3 bases at J, with 12 bases between the two ends. DNA of the CDR3: TGTGCCAGCAGCTTAGGAATCGGGGGGGACACTGAAGCTTTCTTT. Encoded protein: CASSLGIGGDTEAFF.

The CDR3 spells CASSQNVGGRPGNQPQHF. The CDR3 region has the DNA TGTGCCAGCAGCCAAAATGTGGGAGGTCGGCCAGGCAATCAGCCCCAGCATTTT. The rearrangement uses TRBV3-1 (or the pseudogene TRBV3-2) and TRBJ1-5; D not certain. The germline V and J ends were trimmed by 2 bases and 2 bases, with 19 bases remaining between them. CDR1 and CDR2 (germline): LGHDT, YNNKEL (reference sequence). The CDR3 is 18 residues long.

This chain joins TRBV9 and TRBJ2-1; 8 bases map to TRBD1. Germline CDR1 and CDR2: SGDLS and YYNGEE. There are 15 residues in the CDR3. The V gene end was trimmed by 4 bases and the J gene end by 1 base; junction bases not matched to a gene: 4. The CDR3 sequence is CASSIRTGSYNEQFF. CDR3 in DNA: TGTGCCAGCAGCATACGGACAGGGTCCTACAATGAGCAGTTCTTC. The full variable domain, rest sourced from reference TRBV9 and TRBJ2-1, is DSGVTQTPKHLITATGQRVTLRCSPRSGDLSVYWYQQSLDQGLQFLIQYYNGEERAKGNILERFSAQQFPDLHSELNLSSLELGDSALYFCASSIRTGSYNEQFFGPGTRLTVL.

This clone was seen just once. The chain recombines TRBV7-9 with TRBJ2-3, with TRBD2 matching over 10 bases. Trimming removed 2 bases from V and 8 bases from J; junction bases left unmatched: 10. CDR1 and CDR2 (germline): SEHNR, FQNEAQ (reference sequence). The CDR3 runs to 16 residues. CDR3 DNA: TGTGCCAGCAGCTTAACGGATAGCGGGAGGATGGGTACGCAGTATTTT. The encoded protein is CASSLTDSGRMGTQYF.

This sequence joins TRBV9 and TRBJ2-1; D unresolved. Germline lookup yields CDR1 SGDLS and CDR2 YYNGEE. The CDR3 length is 15 residues. Trimming removed 0 bases from V and 7 bases from J, with 14 bases in between. The CDR3 region has the DNA TGTGCCAGCAGCGTAGACCCCCTACGGCGGAATGAGCAGTTCTTC. Translation gives CASSVDPLRRNEQFF.

The rearrangement uses TRBV5-1 and TRBJ2-1; 11 nucleotides line up with TRBD1. The CDR3 has 16 residues. With 4 bases clipped from V and 2 bases from J, the junction kept 5 bases outside the gene matches. Germline assignment: CDR1 SGHRS and CDR2 YFSETQ. This CDR3 reads CASSNPGQGAYNEQFF. The CDR3 DNA is TGCGCCAGCAGCAATCCGGGACAGGGGGCCTACAATGAGCAGTTCTTC.

This clone was counted a single time. This sample includes further DNA sequences coding for the same CDR3. The chain is built from TRBV5-1 and TRBJ1-1; D is uncertain. The V gene's germline CDR1 is SGHRS and CDR2 YFSETQ. The ends were cut back, 4 bases at V and 0 bases at J, with 7 bases in the middle. This CDR3 has 13 residues. CDR3 amino acids: CASSLTVNTEAFF. CDR3 in DNA: TGCGCCAGCAGCCTAACAGTGAACACTGAAGCTTTCTTT.

Details on this clone: Distinct nucleotide sequences in the sample also encode this CDR3. V gene TRBV10-3 combines with J gene TRBJ1-2; D gene uncertain. CDR1 and CDR2 (germline): ENHRY, SYGVKD. V was trimmed by 0 bases and J by 2 bases, leaving 7 bases between them. The CDR3 is 14 residues long. The CDR3 sequence is CAISESGSNYGYTF. Written as DNA, the CDR3 is TGTGCCATCAGTGAGTCAGGGAGCAACTATGGCTACACCTTC.

The gene calls are TRBV7-2 and TRBJ2-2, with D maybe TRBD1 (5 bases). The germline V gene has CDR1 SGHTA and CDR2 FQGNSA. V lost 5 bases and J 5 bases, leaving 12 bases between the germline ends. CDR3 size: 14 residues. CDR3 in DNA: TGTGCCAGCAGCCGGAGTTCAGGGACCGGGGAGCTGTTTTTT. Its translation is CASSRSSGTGELFF.

This chain joins TRBV7-6 and TRBJ2-7; 7 nucleotides align to TRBD1. V lost 5 bases and J lost 2; bases outside the gene matches: 9. The CDR3 has 15 residues. Germline V gene sequence: CDR1 SGHVS, CDR2 FNYEAQ. This CDR3 reads CASSPAEGQTYEQYF. In nucleotides, the CDR3 is TGTGCCAGCAGCCCAGCAGAGGGACAGACCTACGAGCAGTACTTC.

The chain combines TRBV9 with TRBJ2-7, with 8 bases aligning to TRBD2. The germline V gene encodes CDR1 SGDLS and CDR2 YYNGEE. The CDR3 runs 15 residues. The V gene end was trimmed by 0 bases and the J gene end by 3 bases; junction bases not matched to a gene: 5. CDR3 in amino acids: CASSVGSGDFYEQYF. The CDR3, as DNA: TGTGCCAGCAGCGTAGGTAGCGGGGACTTCTACGAGCAGTACTTC.

The genes are TRBV4-3 and TRBJ2-1, with 7 nucleotides matching TRBD2. Trimming took 2 bases from V and 7 from J; bases not matched to a gene: 8. CDR1 is LGHNA, CDR2 YSLEER, per germline. CDR3 length: 15 amino acids. The DNA of the CDR3 is TGCGCCAGCAGCCAACGTTCGGGAGCGGGGAATGAGCAGTTCTTC. Its translation: CASSQRSGAGNEQFF.

The V call is TRBV7-3, the J call TRBJ2-1; 8 bases are a match to TRBD2. The CDR3 is 14 amino acids. Trimming took 6 bases from V and 3 from J; bases not matched to a gene: 4. Germline loops: CDR1 SGHTA, CDR2 FQGTGA. The CDR3 is CASSSGTSYNEQFF. The CDR3 DNA sequence: TGTGCCAGCAGTTCAGGGACTAGCTACAATGAGCAGTTCTTC.

The gene calls are TRBV28 and TRBJ1-2; D perhaps matches TRBD1 (5 bases). This CDR3 contains 18 residues. The V gene's germline CDR1 is MDHEN and CDR2 SYDVKM. The ends were cut back, 1 base at V and 1 base at J, with 19 bases in the middle. Written as DNA, the CDR3 is TGTGCCAGCAGTTTATACCCCCCCGGGGGTAATAGTAACTATGGCTACACCTTC. Translation: CASSLYPPGGNSNYGYTF.